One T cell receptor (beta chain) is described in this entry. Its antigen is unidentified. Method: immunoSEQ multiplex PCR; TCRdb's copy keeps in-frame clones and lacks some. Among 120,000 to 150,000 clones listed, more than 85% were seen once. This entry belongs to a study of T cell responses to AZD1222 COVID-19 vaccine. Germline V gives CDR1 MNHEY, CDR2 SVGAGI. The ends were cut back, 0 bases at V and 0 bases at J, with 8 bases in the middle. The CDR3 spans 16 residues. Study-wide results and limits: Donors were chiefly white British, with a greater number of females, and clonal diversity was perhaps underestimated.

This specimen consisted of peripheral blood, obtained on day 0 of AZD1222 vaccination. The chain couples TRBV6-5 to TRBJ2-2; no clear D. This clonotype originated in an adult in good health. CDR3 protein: CASSYSAEPNTGELFF. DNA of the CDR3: TGTGCCAGCAGTTACTCGGCGGAGCCGAACACCGGGGAGCTGTTTTTT.